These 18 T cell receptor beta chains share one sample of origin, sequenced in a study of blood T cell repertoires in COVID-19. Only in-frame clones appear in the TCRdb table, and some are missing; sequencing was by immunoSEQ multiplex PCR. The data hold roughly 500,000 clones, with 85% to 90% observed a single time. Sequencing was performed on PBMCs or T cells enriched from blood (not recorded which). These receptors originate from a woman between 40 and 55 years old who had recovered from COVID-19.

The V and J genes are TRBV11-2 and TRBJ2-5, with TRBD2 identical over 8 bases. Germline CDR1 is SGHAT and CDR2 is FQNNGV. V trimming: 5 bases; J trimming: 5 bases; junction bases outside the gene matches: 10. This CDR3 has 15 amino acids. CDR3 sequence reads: CASSPGVAGFETQYF. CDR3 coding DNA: TGTGCCAGCAGCCCCGGAGTAGCGGGATTCGAGACCCAGTACTTC.

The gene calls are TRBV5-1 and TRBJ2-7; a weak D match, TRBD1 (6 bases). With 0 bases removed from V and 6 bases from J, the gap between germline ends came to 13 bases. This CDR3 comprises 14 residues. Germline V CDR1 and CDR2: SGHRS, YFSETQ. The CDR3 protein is CASSLDPTGAEQYF. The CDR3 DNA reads TGCGCCAGCAGCTTGGACCCGACAGGTGCCGAGCAGTACTTC. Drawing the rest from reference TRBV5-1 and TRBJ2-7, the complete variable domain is KAGVTQTPRYLIKTRGQQVTLSCSPISGHRSVSWYQQTPGQGLQFLFEYFSETQRNKGNFPGRFSGRQFSNSRSEMNVSTLELGDSALYLCASSLDPTGAEQYFGPGTRLTVT.

CDR3 bases: TGTGCCAGCAGTTTATCCGGGACAGGGGTGAACACTGAAGCTTTCTTT. Its protein product is CASSLSGTGVNTEAFF. The chain is built from TRBV6-5 and TRBJ1-1; the match to TRBD1 covers 10 bases. This CDR3 is built from 16 residues. J was trimmed by 0 bases and V by 4 bases; bases with no gene match: 5. Per the germline V gene, CDR1 is MNHEY and CDR2 is SVGAGI.

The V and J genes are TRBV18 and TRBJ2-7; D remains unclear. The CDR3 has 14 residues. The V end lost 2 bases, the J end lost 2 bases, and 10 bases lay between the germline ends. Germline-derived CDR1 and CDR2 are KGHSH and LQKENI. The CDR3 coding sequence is TGTGCCAGCTCACCATCAACAAGAACCTACGAGCAGTACTTC. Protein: CASSPSTRTYEQYF.

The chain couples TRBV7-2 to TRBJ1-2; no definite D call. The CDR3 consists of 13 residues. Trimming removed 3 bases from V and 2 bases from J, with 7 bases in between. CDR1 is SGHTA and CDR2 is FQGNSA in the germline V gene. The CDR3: CASSLRQNYGYTF. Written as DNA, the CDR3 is TGTGCCAGCAGCTTGCGGCAGAACTATGGCTACACCTTC.

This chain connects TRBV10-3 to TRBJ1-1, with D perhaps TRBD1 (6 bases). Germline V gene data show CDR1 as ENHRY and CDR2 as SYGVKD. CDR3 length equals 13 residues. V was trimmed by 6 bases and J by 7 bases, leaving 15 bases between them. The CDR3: CAISQSGGFEAFF. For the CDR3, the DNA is TGTGCCATCAGCCAATCTGGGGGCTTTGAAGCTTTCTTT.

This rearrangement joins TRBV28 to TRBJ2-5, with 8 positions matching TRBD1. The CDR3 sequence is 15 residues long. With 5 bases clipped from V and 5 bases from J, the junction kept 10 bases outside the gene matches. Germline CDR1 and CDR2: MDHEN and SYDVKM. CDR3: CASSLGQGRRETQYF. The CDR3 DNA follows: TGTGCCAGCAGTCTCGGACAGGGAAGGAGGGAGACCCAGTACTTC.

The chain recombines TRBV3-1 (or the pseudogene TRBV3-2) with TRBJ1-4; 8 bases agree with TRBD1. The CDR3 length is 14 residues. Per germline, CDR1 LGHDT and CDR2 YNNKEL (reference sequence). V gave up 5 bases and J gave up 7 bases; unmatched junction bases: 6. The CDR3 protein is CASSDGQGGEKLFF. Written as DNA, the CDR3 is TGTGCCAGCAGCGACGGACAGGGAGGTGAAAAACTGTTTTTT.

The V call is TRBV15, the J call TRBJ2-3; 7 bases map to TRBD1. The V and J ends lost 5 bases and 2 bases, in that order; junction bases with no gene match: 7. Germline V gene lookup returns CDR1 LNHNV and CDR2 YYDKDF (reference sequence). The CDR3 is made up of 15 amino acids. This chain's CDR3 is CATSWGQLNTDTQYF. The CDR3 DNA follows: TGTGCCACCAGCTGGGGACAGCTTAACACAGATACGCAGTATTTT.

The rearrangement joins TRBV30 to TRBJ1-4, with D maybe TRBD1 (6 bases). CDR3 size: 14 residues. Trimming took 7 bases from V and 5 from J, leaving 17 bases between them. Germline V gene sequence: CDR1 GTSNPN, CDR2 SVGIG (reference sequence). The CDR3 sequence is CAYHGQTSNEKLFF. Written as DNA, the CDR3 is TGTGCCTACCACGGACAGACTTCGAATGAAAAACTGTTTTTT.

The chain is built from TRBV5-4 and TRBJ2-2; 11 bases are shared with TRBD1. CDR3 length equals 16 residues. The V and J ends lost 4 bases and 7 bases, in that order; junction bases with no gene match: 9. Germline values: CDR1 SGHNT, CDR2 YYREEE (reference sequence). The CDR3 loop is CASSPRTGGISGELFF. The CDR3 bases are TGTGCCAGCAGCCCCCGGACAGGGGGCATTAGCGGGGAGCTGTTTTTT.

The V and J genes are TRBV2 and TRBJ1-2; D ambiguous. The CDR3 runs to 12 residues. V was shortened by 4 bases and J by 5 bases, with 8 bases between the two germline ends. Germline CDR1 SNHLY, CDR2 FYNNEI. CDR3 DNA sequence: TGTGCCAGCAGTGGGGCGGGTTATGGCTACACCTTC. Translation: CASSGAGYGYTF.

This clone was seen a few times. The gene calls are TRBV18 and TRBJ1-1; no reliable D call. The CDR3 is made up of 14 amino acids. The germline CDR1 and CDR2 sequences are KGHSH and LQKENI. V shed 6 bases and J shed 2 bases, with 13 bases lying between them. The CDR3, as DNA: TGTGCCAGCTCCTTATACGGGGATAACACTGAAGCTTTCTTT. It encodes CASSLYGDNTEAFF.

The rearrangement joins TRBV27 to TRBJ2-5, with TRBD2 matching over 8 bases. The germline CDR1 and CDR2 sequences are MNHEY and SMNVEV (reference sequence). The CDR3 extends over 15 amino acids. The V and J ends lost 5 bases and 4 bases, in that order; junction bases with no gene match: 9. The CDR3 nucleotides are TGTGCCAGCAGTCTCATAGCGGGACCCAGAGAGACCCAGTACTTC. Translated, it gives CASSLIAGPRETQYF.

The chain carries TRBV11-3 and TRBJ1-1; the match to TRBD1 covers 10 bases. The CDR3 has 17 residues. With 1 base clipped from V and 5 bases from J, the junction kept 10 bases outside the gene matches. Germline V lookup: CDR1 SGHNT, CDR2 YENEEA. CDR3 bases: TGTGCCAGCAGCTTAGGCAGGGGACAGGGGTCGTGGACTGAAGCTTTCTTT. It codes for CASSLGRGQGSWTEAFF.

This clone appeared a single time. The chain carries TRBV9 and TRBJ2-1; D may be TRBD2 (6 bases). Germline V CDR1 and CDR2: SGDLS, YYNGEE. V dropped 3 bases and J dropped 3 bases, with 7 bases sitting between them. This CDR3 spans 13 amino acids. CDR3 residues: CASSATSYNEQFF. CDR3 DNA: TGTGCCAGCAGCGCGACTAGCTACAATGAGCAGTTCTTC.

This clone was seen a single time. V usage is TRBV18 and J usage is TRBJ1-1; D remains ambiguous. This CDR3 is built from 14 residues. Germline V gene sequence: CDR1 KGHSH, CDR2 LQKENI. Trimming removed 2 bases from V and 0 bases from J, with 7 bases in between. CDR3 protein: CASSPNSMNTEAFF. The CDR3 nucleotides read TGTGCCAGCTCACCAAACTCCATGAACACTGAAGCTTTCTTT.

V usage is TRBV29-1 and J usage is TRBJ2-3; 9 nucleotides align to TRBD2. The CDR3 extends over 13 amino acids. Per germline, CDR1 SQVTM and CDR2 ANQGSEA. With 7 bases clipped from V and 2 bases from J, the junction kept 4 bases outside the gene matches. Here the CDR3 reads CSGGLALTDTQYF. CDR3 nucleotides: TGCAGCGGGGGACTAGCCCTCACAGATACGCAGTATTTT.